This TCR beta chain was sequenced in a study of T cell responses to AZD1222 COVID-19 vaccine. The germline V and J ends were trimmed by 7 bases and 3 bases, with 9 bases remaining between them. The CDR3 runs 13 residues. The germline CDR1 and CDR2 sequences are ENHRY and SYGVKD. This table comes from immunoSEQ multiplex PCR, and its TCRdb copy is limited to in-frame clones, with some not included. The sample yields 200,000 or so clones, around 93% seen once. Remarks on this clone: Antigen: not known.

Points from the study as a whole: Baseline seropositivity occurred in only six AZD1222 recipients.

Source: peripheral blood, taken on day 0 of AZD1222 vaccination. The chain is built from TRBV10-3 and TRBJ2-2; D may be TRBD1 (6 bases). The TCR sequence derives from an adult in good health. CDR3 coding DNA: TGTGCCATCAAGGGACACGACACCGGGGAGCTGTTTTTT. It encodes CAIKGHDTGELFF.